This TCR beta chain was found in a study of blood T cell repertoires in COVID-19. Looking at the study overall: Sources were T cells, B-cell-depleted T cells, or PBMCs; the material itself was cDNA or gDNA.

This table comes from immunoSEQ multiplex PCR, and its TCRdb copy is limited to in-frame clones, with some not included. The sample holds around 250,000 clones, around 86% seen once. Trimming pared 2 bases from V and 5 bases from J, leaving 12 bases between. CDR3 length: 14 residues. The germline CDR1 and CDR2 sequences are MNHEY and SVGAGI. The sequenced sample consisted of PBMCs or T cells enriched from blood (not recorded which). The genes are TRBV6-5 and TRBJ1-1; D remains ambiguous. This TCR derives from a woman aged 45-65 years who had recovered from COVID-19. Here the CDR3 DNA reads TGTGCCAGCAGTTACCCTCCCCCGAGGACTGAAGCTTTCTTT. Translation: CASSYPPPRTEAFF.